The present T cell receptor beta chain was sequenced within a study of blood T cells in healthy people across ages. Study observations and caveats: Per million T cells, TCR beta diversity dropped roughly linearly as age increased. Strong correlation linked observed beta diversity and percent naive T cells.

A second PCR of 7 to 11 cycles used a sample-barcoded 5' primer and a J-beta primer mix. TCRdb redid the calling of the 5' RACE reads with MiXCR, one entry per CDR3 protein. This table holds fewer than 950,000 distinct CDR3 sequences, roughly 35% found once. There are many counts of this clonotype. The target antigen is unknown. Trimming cost V 2 bases and J 4 bases, with 12 bases left between them. Germline CDR1 reads DFQATT; CDR2 reads SNEGSKA (reference sequence). The CDR3 has 13 amino acids. Donors gave ten milliliters of peripheral blood apiece. The receptor was isolated from a man between 18 and 29 years old in good health. Material for sequencing was blood. This chain links TRBV20-1 with TRBJ2-7; unclear D gene. The CDR3 bases are TGCAGTGCTAGAAGTCTGGGAACGTACGAGCAGTACTTC. The encoded protein is CSARSLGTYEQYF.